This is a list of T cell receptor beta chains from one sample in a study of shared clonotypes between healthy human individuals. The method was immunoSEQ multiplex PCR; TCRdb's version includes in-frame clones alone and lacks a portion of them. The data show some 2,000,000 clones, about 95% seen once. The material sequenced was naive CD8+ T cells sorted from blood. All receptors derive from a man younger than 30 in good health. Each CDR3 is given with its conserved first and last residue. Fields, in order: clone size, V gene, J gene, D gene, CDR3 protein, CDR3 DNA. A D gene is named only where the DNA matches it firmly. Part of the rows lack a size; the others show once, few, many or a class for expanded clones.

>once|TRBV9|TRBJ2-1|.
CASSSRLYNEQFF
TGTGCCAGCTCTAGCCGCCTATACAATGAGCAGTTCTTC
>.|TRBV10-3|TRBJ1-1|.
CATTGEWGEAFF
TGTGCCACCACGGGGGAGTGGGGTGAAGCTTTCTTT
>.|TRBV4-3|TRBJ1-2|.
CASSQDQGGSYGYTF
TGCGCCAGCAGCCAAGACCAGGGAGGGAGCTATGGCTACACCTTC
>.|TRBV27|TRBJ1-1|TRBD1
CANGQADTEAFF
TGTGCCAACGGACAGGCAGACACTGAAGCTTTCTTT
>.|TRBV15|TRBJ1-5|.
CATSKGLSNQPQHF
TGTGCCACCAGCAAAGGACTTAGCAATCAGCCCCAGCATTTT
>.|TRBV9|TRBJ2-2|.
CASSVGTSGELFF
TGTGCCAGCAGCGTAGGAACATCAGGGGAGCTGTTTTTT
>.|TRBV6-1|TRBJ2-1|.
CASSEVWKSSYNEQFF
TGTGCCAGCAGTGAAGTCTGGAAGAGCTCCTACAATGAGCAGTTCTTC
>once|TRBV5-4|TRBJ2-7|.
CASSRPGQVYEQYF
TGTGCCAGCAGCCGACCGGGACAAGTATACGAGCAGTACTTC
>.|TRBV7-9|TRBJ2-7|TRBD2
CASSGAGGPDEQYF
TGTGCCAGCAGCGGGGCGGGAGGGCCCGACGAGCAGTACTTC
>.|TRBV2|TRBJ2-5|.
CASSPIGGAETQYF
TGTGCCAGCAGTCCTATAGGGGGAGCGGAGACCCAGTACTTC
>.|TRBV7-3|TRBJ2-3|.
CASSPLGGTDTQYF
TGTGCCAGCAGCCCGTTGGGGGGCACAGATACGCAGTATTTT
>.|TRBV15|TRBJ2-1|TRBD2
CATTVRESNEQFF
TGTGCCACCACCGTGCGGGAGAGTAATGAGCAGTTCTTC
>.|TRBV28|TRBJ1-4|TRBD1
CASINRQGGEKLFF
TGTGCCAGCATTAATAGACAGGGTGGTGAAAAACTGTTTTTT
>.|TRBV6-5|TRBJ2-7|.
CASSYNPTTYEQYF
TGTGCCAGCAGTTACAACCCTACAACCTACGAGCAGTACTTC
>.|TRBV2|TRBJ2-3|.
CASRALPGFTDTQYF
TGTGCCAGCAGGGCGCTGCCGGGATTCACAGATACGCAGTATTTT
>.|TRBV6-5|TRBJ1-2|.
CASSYSGATDYGYTF
TGTGCCAGCAGTTACTCAGGGGCGACGGACTATGGCTACACCTTC
>.|TRBV7-9|TRBJ2-7|.
CASSFSEKGPSGEQYF
TGTGCCAGCAGCTTTTCCGAAAAGGGCCCCTCCGGAGAGCAGTACTTC
>once|TRBV19|TRBJ2-7|.
CASSAGTVASEQYF
TGTGCCAGTAGTGCCGGGACGGTTGCTAGCGAGCAGTACTTC
>.|TRBV19|TRBJ1-1|.
CASSIAPISTEAFF
TGTGCCAGTAGTATAGCCCCCATTTCCACTGAAGCTTTCTTT
>.|TRBV7-9|TRBJ1-4|.
CASSSRTTVSTNEKLFF
TGTGCCAGCAGCTCACGCACTACAGTCTCCACTAATGAAAAACTGTTTTTT
>.|TRBV7-6|TRBJ2-1|.
CASSPEPSYNEQFF
TGTGCCAGCAGCCCGGAGCCCTCCTACAATGAGCAGTTCTTC
>.|TRBV13|TRBJ1-4|.
CASSLGPGDYEKLFF
TGTGCCAGCAGCTTAGGACCCGGGGATTACGAAAAACTGTTTTTT
>.|TRBV13|TRBJ2-3|.
CASSWGPDTQYF
TGTGCCAGCAGCTGGGGGCCAGATACGCAGTATTTT
>.|TRBV29-1|TRBJ2-7|.
CSVEGEENEQYF
TGCAGCGTTGAAGGGGAGGAAAACGAGCAGTACTTC
>.|TRBV19|TRBJ2-7|.
CASSAGAKTYEQYF
TGTGCCAGTAGTGCAGGGGCCAAAACCTACGAGCAGTACTTC
>.|TRBV4-1|TRBJ1-4|.
CASSQDQGIHEKLFF
TGCGCCAGCAGCCAAGATCAAGGGATCCATGAAAAACTGTTTTTT
>.|TRBV5-1|TRBJ2-1|TRBD2
CASSVGPGLANEQFF
TGCGCCAGCAGCGTTGGACCGGGACTAGCAAATGAGCAGTTCTTC
>.|TRBV6-5|TRBJ2-5|.
CASSLIGGTLETQYF
TGTGCCAGCAGTCTTATAGGGGGTACCTTGGAGACCCAGTACTTC
>.|TRBV4-3|TRBJ1-2|TRBD1
CASSQDPGGFDYGYTF
TGCGCCAGCAGCCAAGATCCAGGGGGTTTTGACTATGGCTACACCTTC
>.|TRBV29-1|TRBJ2-7|.
CSVEKQGYEQYF
TGCAGCGTTGAGAAACAGGGTTACGAGCAGTACTTC
>.|TRBV29-1|TRBJ2-3|.
CSVIRSNTDTQYF
TGCAGCGTTATCAGGAGTAATACAGATACGCAGTATTTT
>.|TRBV4-1|TRBJ2-3|.
CASSQGRGTDTQYF
TGCGCCAGCAGCCAAGGGAGGGGCACAGATACGCAGTATTTT
>.|TRBV10-3|TRBJ2-7|.
CAISVGPSYEQYF
TGTGCCATCAGTGTTGGACCCTCCTACGAGCAGTACTTC
>once|TRBV4-3|TRBJ2-1|.
CASSQVPQRSNEQFF
TGCGCCAGCAGCCAAGTCCCCCAGCGGAGCAATGAGCAGTTCTTC
>.|TRBV27|TRBJ1-1|.
CASSFAVEGNTEAFF
TGTGCCAGCAGTTTTGCGGTCGAGGGAAATACTGAAGCTTTCTTT
>.|TRBV7-9|TRBJ1-5|.
CASSLGGQPQHF
TGTGCCAGCAGCTTAGGTGGGCAGCCCCAGCATTTT
>once|TRBV5-6|TRBJ2-7|TRBD1
CASSSAGTGRHEQYF
TGTGCCAGCAGCTCCGCCGGGACAGGGCGCCACGAGCAGTACTTC
>.|TRBV18|TRBJ2-2|TRBD1
CASSLGQGATGELFF
TGTGCCAGCTCACTAGGACAGGGGGCCACCGGGGAGCTGTTTTTT
>.|TRBV29-1|TRBJ2-7|.
CSVEENWTYEQYF
TGCAGCGTTGAGGAGAATTGGACCTACGAGCAGTACTTC
>.|TRBV11-3|TRBJ2-1|TRBD1
CASSKGQGAREQFF
TGTGCCAGCAGCAAGGGACAGGGGGCGAGGGAGCAGTTCTTC
>.|TRBV18|TRBJ2-1|TRBD1
CASSPGQGGWDEQFF
TGTGCCAGCTCACCCGGACAGGGGGGTTGGGATGAGCAGTTCTTC
>once|TRBV11-3|TRBJ2-7|TRBD1
CASSAHGQADSPSYEQYF
TGTGCCAGCAGCGCCCACGGACAGGCGGACTCACCCAGCTACGAGCAGTACTTC